This T cell receptor (beta chain) came from a study of identical twins. Study-wide results and caveats: Weaker excess sharing between twins was seen in beta out-of-frame sequences. The study found that models underestimated out-of-frame TCR alpha sharing in monozygotic twins.

Healthy Caucasians alone served as donors. cDNA molecules carried unique molecular identifiers, and template switching added a universal primer site. Each CDR3 protein gets one entry after TCRdb re-called the 5' RACE reads with MiXCR. The sample has around 370,000 distinct CDR3 sequences; approximately 9.1% are singletons. A few counts support this clonotype. The antigen is not known. What was sequenced was naive T cells sorted from blood. The TCR was taken from a woman aged 45-59 years in good health.

This CDR3 is CASISRRVDTEAFF. CDR3 DNA sequence: TGTGCCAGTATCTCCCGCAGGGTTGACACTGAAGCTTTCTTT. V is TRBV19 and J is TRBJ1-1, with D possibly matching TRBD1 (5 bases). This CDR3 region has 14 residues. Per germline, CDR1 LNHDA and CDR2 SQIVND (reference sequence). V lost 7 bases, J lost 3 bases, and 15 bases lay in between.